The sequence of this T cell receptor beta chain was determined in a study of blood T cell repertoires in COVID-19. Overall study context: Both acute and convalescent COVID-19 samples were obtained from the United States, Italy and Spain.

The assay was immunoSEQ multiplex PCR, and TCRdb's table has in-frame clones only and misses some. Among more than 300,000 clones, about 89% were seen once, and the ten largest hold roughly 10%. The CDR3 loop spans 16 amino acids. The V end was cut by 1 base, the J end by 2 bases, with 12 bases between. The germline V gene encodes CDR1 SEHNR and CDR2 FQNEAQ (reference sequence). Sequences were obtained from peripheral blood. The chain has TRBV7-9 and TRBJ1-5, with unresolved D. The sequence was collected from a woman aged 30 to 39 with COVID-19, enrolled during active disease. CDR3 in amino acids: CASSLGGNPGNQPQHF. The CDR3 DNA reads as TGTGCCAGCAGCTTAGGCGGGAACCCAGGCAATCAGCCCCAGCATTTT.